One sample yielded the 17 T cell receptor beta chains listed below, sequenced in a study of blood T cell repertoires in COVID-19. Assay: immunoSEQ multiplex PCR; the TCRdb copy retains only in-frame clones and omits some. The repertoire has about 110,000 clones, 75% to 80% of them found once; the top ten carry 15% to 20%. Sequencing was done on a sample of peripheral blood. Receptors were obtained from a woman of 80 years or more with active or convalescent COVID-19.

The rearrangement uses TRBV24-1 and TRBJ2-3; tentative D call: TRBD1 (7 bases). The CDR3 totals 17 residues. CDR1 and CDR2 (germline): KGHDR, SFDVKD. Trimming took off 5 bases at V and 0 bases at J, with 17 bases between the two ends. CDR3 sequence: CATSAPKTGTSTDTQYF. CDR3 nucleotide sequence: TGTGCCACCAGTGCCCCTAAGACAGGGACTAGCACAGATACGCAGTATTTT.

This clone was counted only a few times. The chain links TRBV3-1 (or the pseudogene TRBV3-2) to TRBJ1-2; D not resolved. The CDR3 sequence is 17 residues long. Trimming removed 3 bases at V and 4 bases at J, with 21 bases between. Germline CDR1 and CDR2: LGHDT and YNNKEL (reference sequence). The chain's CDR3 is CASSQATGESSSYGYTF. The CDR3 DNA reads TGTGCCAGCAGCCAGGCCACCGGGGAGTCTTCCTCCTATGGCTACACCTTC.

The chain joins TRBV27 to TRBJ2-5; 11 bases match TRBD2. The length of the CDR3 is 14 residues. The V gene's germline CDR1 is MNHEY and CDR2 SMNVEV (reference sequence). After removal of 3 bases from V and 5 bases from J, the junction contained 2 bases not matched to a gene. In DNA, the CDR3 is TGTGCCAGCAGTTTGGGGACTAGCGGTGAGACCCAGTACTTC. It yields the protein CASSLGTSGETQYF.

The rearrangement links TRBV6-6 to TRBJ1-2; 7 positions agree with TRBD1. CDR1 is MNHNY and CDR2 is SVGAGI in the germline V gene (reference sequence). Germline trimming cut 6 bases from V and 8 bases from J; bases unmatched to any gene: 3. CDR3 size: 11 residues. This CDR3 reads CASRQGGGYTF. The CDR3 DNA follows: TGTGCCAGCAGGCAGGGGGGCGGCTACACCTTC.

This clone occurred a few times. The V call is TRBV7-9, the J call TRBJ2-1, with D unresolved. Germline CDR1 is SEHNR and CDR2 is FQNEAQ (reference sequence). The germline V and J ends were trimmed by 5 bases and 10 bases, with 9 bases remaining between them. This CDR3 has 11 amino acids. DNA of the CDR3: TGTGCCAGCAGCCCCCCTGGCGAGCAGTTCTTC. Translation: CASSPPGEQFF. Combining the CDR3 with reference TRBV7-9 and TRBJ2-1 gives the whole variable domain DTGVSQNPRHKITKRGQNVTFRCDPISEHNRLYWYRQTLGQGPEFLTYFQNEAQLEKSRLLSDRFSAERPKGSFSTLEIQRTEQGDSAMYLCASSPPGEQFFGPGTRLTVL.

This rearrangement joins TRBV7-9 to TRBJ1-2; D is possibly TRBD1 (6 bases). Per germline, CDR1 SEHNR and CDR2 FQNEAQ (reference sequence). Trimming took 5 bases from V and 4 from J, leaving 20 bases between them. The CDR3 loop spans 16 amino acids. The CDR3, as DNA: TGTGCCAGCAGCCGCTACAGGGAGGGTGCCTCCTATGGCTACACCTTC. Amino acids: CASSRYREGASYGYTF.

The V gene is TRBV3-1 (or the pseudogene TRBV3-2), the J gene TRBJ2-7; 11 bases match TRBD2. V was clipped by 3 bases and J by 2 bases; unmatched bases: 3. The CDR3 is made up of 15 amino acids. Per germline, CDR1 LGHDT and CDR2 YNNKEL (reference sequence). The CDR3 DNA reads TGTGCCAGCAGCCACATTAGCGGGGGGGCCTACGAGCAGTACTTC. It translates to CASSHISGGAYEQYF.

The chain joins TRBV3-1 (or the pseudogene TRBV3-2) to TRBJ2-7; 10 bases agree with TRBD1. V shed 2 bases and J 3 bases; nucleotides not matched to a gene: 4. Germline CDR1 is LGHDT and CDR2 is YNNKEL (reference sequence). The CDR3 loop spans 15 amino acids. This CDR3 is CASSQRTGGDYEQYF. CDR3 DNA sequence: TGTGCCAGCAGCCAACGGACAGGGGGAGACTACGAGCAGTACTTC.

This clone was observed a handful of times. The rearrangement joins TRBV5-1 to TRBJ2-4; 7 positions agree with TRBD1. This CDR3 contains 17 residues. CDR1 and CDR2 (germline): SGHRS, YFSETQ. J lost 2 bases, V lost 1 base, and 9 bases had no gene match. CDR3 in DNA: TGCGCCAGCAGCTTGAGGGGGCTAGAGAGTTCCAAAAACATTCAGTACTTC. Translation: CASSLRGLESSKNIQYF.

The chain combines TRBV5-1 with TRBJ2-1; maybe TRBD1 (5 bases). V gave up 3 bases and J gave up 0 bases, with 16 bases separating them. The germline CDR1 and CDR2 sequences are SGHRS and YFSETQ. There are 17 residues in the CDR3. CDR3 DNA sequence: TGCGCCAGCAGCTCTAACCCACAGGAGATCTCCTACAATGAGCAGTTCTTC. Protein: CASSSNPQEISYNEQFF.

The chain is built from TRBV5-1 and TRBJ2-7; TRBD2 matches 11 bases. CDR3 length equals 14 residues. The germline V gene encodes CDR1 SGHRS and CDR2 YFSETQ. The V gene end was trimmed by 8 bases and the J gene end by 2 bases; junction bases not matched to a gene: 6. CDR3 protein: CASKTLAGAYEQYF. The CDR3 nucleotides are TGCGCCAGTAAAACACTAGCGGGAGCCTACGAGCAGTACTTC.

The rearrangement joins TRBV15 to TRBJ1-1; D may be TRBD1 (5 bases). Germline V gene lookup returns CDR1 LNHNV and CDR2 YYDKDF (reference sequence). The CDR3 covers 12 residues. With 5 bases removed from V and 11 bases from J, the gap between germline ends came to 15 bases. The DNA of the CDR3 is TGTGCCACCAGCCCGATGCGGGGGTCGGCTTTCTTT. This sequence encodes CATSPMRGSAFF.

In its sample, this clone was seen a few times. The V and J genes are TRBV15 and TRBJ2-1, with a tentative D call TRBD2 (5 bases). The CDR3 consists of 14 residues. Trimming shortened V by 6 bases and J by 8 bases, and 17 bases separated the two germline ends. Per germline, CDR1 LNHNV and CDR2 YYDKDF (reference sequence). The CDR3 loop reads CATRRWGARDEQFF. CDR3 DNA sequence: TGTGCCACCAGACGATGGGGAGCAAGGGATGAGCAGTTCTTC.

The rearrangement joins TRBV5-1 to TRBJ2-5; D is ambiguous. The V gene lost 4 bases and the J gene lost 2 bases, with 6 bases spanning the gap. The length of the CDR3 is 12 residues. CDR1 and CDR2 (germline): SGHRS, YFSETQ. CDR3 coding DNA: TGCGCCAGCAGCGATACACAAGAGACCCAGTACTTC. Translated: CASSDTQETQYF.

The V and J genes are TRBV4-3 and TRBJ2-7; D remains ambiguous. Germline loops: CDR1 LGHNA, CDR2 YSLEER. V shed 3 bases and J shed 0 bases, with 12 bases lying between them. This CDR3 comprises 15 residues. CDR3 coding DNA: TGCGCCAGCAGCCATGTTCAGGTTCCCTCCTACGAGCAGTACTTC. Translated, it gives CASSHVQVPSYEQYF.

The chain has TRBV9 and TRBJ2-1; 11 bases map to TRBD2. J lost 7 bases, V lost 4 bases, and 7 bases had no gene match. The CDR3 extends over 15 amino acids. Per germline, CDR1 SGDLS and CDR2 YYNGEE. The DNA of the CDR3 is TGTGCCAGCAGCACCCGACTAGCGGGAAGGAATGAGCAGTTCTTC. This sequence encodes CASSTRLAGRNEQFF.

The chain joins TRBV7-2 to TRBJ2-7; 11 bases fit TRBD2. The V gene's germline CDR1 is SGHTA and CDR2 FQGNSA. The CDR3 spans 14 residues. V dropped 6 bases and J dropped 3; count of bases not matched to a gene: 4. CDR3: CASRRGLAGYEQYF. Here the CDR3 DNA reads TGTGCCAGCAGACGTGGACTAGCGGGCTACGAGCAGTACTTC.